This entry is about one TCR beta chain. Repertoires were generated with immunoSEQ multiplex PCR, while TCRdb's copy carries only in-frame clones and drops some. The data show some 250,000 clones, 84% seen once. The data were taken from a study of blood T cell repertoires in COVID-19. Germline CDR1 is LNHDA and CDR2 is SQIVND (reference sequence). This CDR3 comprises 17 residues. V lost 4 bases, J lost 2 bases, and 15 bases lay in between. The receptor's source is a man aged 55 to 70 with acute or convalescent COVID-19. The sample consisted of peripheral blood. V is TRBV19 and J is TRBJ2-6; D perhaps matches TRBD2 (5 bases). CDR3 DNA sequence: TGTGCCAGTAGTACAGCCGAGGGCGGCGCTGGGGCCAACGTCCTGACTTTC. This translates into CASSTAEGGAGANVLTF.